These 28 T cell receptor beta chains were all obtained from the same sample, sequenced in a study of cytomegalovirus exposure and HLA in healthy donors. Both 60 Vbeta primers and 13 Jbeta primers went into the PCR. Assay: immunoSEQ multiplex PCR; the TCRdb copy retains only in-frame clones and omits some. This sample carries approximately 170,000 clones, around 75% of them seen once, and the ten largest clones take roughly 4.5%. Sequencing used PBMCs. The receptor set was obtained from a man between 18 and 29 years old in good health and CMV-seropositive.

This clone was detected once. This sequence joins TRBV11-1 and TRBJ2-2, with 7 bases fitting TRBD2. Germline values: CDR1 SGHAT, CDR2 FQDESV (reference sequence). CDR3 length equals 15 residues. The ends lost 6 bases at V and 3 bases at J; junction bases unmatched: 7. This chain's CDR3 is CASSRGTTDTGELFF. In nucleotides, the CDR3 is TGTGCCAGCAGTCGGGGGACTACTGACACCGGGGAGCTGTTTTTT.

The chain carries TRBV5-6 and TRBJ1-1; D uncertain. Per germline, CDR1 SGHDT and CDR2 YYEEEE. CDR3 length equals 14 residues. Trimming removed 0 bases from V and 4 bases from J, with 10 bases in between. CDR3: CASSLDIFFTEAFF. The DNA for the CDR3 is TGTGCCAGCAGCTTGGATATCTTTTTCACTGAAGCTTTCTTT.

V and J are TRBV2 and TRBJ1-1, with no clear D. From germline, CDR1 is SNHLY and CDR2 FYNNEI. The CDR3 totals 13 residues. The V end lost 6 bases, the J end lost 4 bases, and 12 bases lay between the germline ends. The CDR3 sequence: CASSPWRVTEAFF. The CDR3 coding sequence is TGTGCCAGCAGCCCCTGGCGGGTCACTGAAGCTTTCTTT.

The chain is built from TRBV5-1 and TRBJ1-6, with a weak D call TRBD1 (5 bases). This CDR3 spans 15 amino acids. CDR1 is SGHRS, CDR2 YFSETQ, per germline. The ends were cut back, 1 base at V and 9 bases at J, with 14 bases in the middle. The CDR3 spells CASSLSRGGGSPLHF. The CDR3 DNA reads TGCGCCAGCAGCTTGTCGAGGGGCGGGGGTTCACCCCTCCACTTT.

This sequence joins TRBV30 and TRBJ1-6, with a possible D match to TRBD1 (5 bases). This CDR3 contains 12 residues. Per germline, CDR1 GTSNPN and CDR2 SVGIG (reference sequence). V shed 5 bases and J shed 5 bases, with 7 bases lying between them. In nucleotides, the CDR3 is TGTGCCTGGGACAGAGATAATTCACCCCTCCACTTT. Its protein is CAWDRDNSPLHF. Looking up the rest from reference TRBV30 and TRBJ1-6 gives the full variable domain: SQTIHQWPATLVQPVGSPLSLECTVEGTSNPNLYWYRQAAGRGLQLLFYSVGIGQISSEVPQNLSASRPQDRQFILSSKKLLLSDSGFYLCAWDRDNSPLHFGNGTRLTVT.

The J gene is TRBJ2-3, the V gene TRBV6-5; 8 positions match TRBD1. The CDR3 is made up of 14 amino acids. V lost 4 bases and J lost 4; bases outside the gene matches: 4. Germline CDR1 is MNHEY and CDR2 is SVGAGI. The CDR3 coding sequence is TGTGCCAGCAGTTGGACAGGGATGGCAGATACGCAGTATTTT. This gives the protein CASSWTGMADTQYF.

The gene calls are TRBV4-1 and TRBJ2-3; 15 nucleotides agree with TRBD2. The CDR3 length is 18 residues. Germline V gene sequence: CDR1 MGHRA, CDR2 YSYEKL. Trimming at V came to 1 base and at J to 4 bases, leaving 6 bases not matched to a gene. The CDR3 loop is CASSQGTSGGGWADTQYF. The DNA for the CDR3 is TGCGCCAGCAGCCAAGGGACTAGCGGGGGGGGCTGGGCAGATACGCAGTATTTT.

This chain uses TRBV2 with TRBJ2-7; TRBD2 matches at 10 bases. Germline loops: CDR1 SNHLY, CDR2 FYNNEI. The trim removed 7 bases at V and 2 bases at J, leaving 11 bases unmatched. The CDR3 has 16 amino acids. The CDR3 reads CASTEEGTSETYEQYV. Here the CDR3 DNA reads TGTGCCAGCACCGAGGAGGGGACTAGCGAGACCTACGAGCAGTACGTC.

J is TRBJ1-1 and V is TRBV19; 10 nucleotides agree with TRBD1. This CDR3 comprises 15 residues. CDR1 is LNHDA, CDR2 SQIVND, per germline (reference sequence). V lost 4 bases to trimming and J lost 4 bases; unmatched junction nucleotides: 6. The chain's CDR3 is CASSTRTGGGTEAFF. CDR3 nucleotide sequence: TGTGCCAGTAGTACACGGACAGGGGGAGGCACTGAAGCTTTCTTT.

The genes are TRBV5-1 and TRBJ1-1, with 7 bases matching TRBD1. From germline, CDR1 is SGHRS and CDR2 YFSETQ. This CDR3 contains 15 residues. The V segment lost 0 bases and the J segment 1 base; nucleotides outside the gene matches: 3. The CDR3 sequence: CASSLGGTENTEAFF. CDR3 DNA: TGCGCCAGCAGCTTGGGGGGGACAGAGAACACTGAAGCTTTCTTT.

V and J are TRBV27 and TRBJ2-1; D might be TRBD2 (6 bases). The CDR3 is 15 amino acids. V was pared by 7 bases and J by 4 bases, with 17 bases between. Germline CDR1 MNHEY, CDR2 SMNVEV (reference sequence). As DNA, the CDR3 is TGTGCCAGCAAACGAGCGGGTAGGAAGTACAATGAGCAGTTCTTC. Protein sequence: CASKRAGRKYNEQFF.

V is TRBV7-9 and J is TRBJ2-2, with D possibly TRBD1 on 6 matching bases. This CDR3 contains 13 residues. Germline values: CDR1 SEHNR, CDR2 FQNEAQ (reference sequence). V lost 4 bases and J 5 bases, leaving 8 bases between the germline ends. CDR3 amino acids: CASSSQGTGELFF. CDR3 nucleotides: TGTGCCAGCAGCTCCCAGGGGACCGGGGAGCTGTTTTTT.

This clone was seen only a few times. The CDR3 spells CASSDSLADPYEQYV. CDR3 nucleotide sequence: TGTGCCAGCAGTGACTCGCTAGCGGATCCTTACGAGCAGTACGTC. The V and J genes are TRBV6-4 and TRBJ2-7, with 7 bases fitting TRBD2. Trimming cost V 0 bases and J 4 bases; bases outside gene matches: 6. The CDR3 covers 15 residues. Germline V gene sequence: CDR1 MRHNA, CDR2 SNTAGT.

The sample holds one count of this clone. CDR3: CASSEATGNGMNEQFF. In nucleotides, the CDR3 is TGTGCCAGCAGTGAAGCGACAGGGAACGGGATGAATGAGCAGTTCTTC. The J gene is TRBJ2-1, the V gene TRBV2; 7 bases map to TRBD1. CDR1 and CDR2 from the germline V gene are SNHLY and FYNNEI. The V gene end was trimmed by 0 bases and the J gene end by 7 bases; junction bases not matched to a gene: 9. CDR3 length equals 16 residues.

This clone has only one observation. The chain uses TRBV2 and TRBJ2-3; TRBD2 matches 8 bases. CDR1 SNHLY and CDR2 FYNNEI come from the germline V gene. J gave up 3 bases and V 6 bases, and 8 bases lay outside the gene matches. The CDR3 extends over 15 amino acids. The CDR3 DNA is TGTGCCAGCAGAAACCGGGGGGGTAGGACAGATACGCAGTATTTT. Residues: CASRNRGGRTDTQYF.

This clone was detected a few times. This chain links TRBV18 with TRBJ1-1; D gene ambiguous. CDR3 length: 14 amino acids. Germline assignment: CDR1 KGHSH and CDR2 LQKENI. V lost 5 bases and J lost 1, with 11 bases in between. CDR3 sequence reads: CASSSSEPNTEAFF. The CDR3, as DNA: TGTGCCAGCTCATCCTCGGAGCCGAACACTGAAGCTTTCTTT.

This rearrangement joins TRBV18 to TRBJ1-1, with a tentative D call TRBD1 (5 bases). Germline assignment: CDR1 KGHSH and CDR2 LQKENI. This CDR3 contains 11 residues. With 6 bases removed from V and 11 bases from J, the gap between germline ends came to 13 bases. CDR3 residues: CASSPEKGAFF. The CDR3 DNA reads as TGTGCCAGCTCGCCGGAAAAGGGGGCTTTCTTT.

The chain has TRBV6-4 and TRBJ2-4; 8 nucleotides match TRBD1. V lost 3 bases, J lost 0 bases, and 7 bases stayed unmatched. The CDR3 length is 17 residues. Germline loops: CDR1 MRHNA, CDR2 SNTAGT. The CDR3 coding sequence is TGTGCCAGCAGTGATCGGGACAGGACCGTAGCCAAAAACATTCAGTACTTC. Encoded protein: CASSDRDRTVAKNIQYF.

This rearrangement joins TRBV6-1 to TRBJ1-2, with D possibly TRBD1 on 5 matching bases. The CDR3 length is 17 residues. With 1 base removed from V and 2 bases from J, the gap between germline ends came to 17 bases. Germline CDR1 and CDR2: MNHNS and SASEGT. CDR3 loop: CASSEDPYPRTNYGYTF. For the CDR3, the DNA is TGTGCCAGCAGTGAAGACCCCTACCCTCGGACAAACTATGGCTACACCTTC.

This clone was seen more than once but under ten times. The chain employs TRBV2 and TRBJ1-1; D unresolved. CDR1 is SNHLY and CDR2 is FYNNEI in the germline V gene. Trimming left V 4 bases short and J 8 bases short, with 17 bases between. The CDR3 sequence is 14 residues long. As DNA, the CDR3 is TGTGCCAGCAGTGTGAGGCGCTCGGAACTAGAAGCTTTCTTT. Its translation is CASSVRRSELEAFF.

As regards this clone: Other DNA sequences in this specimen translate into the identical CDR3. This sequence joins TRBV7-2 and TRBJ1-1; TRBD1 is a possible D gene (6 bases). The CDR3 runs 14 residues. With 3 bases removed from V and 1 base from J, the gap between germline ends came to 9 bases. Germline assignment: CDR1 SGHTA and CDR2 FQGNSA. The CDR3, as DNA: TGTGCCAGCAGCTTGCGGGGGCGGAACACTGAAGCTTTCTTT. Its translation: CASSLRGRNTEAFF.

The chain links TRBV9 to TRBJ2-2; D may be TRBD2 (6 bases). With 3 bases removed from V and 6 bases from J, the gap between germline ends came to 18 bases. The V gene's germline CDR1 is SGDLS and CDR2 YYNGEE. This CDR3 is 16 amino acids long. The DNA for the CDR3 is TGTGCCAGCAGCGCGACCGGGACTCCACTCTCCGGGGAGCTGTTTTTT. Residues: CASSATGTPLSGELFF. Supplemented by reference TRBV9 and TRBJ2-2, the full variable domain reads DSGVTQTPKHLITATGQRVTLRCSPRSGDLSVYWYQQSLDQGLQFLIQYYNGEERAKGNILERFSAQQFPDLHSELNLSSLELGDSALYFCASSATGTPLSGELFFGEGSRLTVL.

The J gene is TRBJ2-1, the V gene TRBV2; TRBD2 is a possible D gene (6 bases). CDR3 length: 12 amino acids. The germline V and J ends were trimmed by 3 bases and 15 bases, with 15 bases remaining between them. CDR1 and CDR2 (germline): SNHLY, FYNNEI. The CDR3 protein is CASSDGAGSPFF. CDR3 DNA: TGTGCCAGCAGTGATGGGGCGGGATCGCCGTTCTTC.

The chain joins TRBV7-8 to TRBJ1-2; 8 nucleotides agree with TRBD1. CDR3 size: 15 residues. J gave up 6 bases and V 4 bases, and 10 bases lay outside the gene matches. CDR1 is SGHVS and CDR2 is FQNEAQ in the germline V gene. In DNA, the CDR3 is TGTGCCAGCAGCTCAACATCCGGGACAGGCCATGGCTACACCTTC. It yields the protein CASSSTSGTGHGYTF. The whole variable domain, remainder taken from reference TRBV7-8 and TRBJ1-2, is GAGVSQSPRYKVAKRGQDVALRCDPISGHVSLFWYQQALGQGPEFLTYFQNEAQLDKSGLPSDRFFAERPEGSVSTLKIQRTQQEDSAVYLCASSSTSGTGHGYTFGSGTRLTVV.

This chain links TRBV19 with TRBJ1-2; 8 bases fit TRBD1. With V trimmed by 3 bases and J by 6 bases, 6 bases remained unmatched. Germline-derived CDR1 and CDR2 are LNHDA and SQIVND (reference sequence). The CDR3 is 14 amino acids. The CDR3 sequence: CASSISRGLNGYTF. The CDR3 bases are TGTGCCAGTAGTATTTCCAGGGGGCTAAATGGCTACACCTTC.

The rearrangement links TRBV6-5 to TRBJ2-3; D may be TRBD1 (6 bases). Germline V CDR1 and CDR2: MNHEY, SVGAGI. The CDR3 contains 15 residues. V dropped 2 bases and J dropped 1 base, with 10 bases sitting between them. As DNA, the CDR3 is TGTGCCAGCAGTTACAGGGGGTCCGGCACAGATACGCAGTATTTT. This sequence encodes CASSYRGSGTDTQYF.

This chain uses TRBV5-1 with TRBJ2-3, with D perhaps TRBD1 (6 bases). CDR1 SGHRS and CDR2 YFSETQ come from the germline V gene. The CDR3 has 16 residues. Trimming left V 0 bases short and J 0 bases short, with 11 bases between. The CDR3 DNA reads TGCGCCAGCAGCTTGGAGGGACAACCTAGCACAGATACGCAGTATTTT. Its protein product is CASSLEGQPSTDTQYF.

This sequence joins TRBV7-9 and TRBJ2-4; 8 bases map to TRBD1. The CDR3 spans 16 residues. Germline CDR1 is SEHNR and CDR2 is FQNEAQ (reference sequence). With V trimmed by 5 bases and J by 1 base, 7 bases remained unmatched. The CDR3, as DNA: TGTGCCAGCAGCCCCCGGACAGGGAGTGCCAAAAACATTCAGTACTTC. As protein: CASSPRTGSAKNIQYF.